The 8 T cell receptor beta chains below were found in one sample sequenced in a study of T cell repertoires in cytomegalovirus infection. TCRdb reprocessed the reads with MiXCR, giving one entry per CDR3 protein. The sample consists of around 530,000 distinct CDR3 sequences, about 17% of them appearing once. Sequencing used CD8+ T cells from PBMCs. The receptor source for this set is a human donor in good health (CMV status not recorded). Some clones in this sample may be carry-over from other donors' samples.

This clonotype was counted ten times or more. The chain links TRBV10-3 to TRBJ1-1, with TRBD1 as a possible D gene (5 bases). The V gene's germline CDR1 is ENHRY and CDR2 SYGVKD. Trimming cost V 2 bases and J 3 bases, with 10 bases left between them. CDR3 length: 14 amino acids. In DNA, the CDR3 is TGTGCCATCAGTGAGAGGGGAGTGGACACTGAAGCTTTCTTT. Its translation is CAISERGVDTEAFF.

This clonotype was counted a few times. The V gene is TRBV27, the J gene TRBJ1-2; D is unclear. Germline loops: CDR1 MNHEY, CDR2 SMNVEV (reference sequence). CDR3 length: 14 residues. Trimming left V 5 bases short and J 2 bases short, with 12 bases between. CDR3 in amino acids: CASSRTSGNYGYTF. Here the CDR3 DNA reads TGTGCCAGCAGTCGGACGAGCGGAAACTATGGCTACACCTTC.

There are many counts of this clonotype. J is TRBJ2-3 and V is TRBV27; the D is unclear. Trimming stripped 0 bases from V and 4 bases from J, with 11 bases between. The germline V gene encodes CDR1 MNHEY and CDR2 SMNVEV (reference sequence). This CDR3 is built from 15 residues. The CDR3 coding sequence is TGTGCCAGCAGTTTATCGAATAGGGAAGCAGATACGCAGTATTTT. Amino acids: CASSLSNREADTQYF.

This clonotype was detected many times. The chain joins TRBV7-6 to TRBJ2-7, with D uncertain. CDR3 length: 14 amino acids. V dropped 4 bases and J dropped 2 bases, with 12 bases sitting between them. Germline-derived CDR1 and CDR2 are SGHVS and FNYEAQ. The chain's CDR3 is CASSSGSPAYEQYF. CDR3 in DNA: TGTGCCAGCAGCTCCGGGTCTCCCGCCTACGAGCAGTACTTC. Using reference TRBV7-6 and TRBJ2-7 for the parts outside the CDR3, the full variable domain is GAGVSQSPRYKVTKRGQDVALRCDPISGHVSLYWYRQALGQGPEFLTYFNYEAQQDKSGLPNDRFSAERPEGSISTLTIQRTEQRDSAMYRCASSSGSPAYEQYFGPGTRLTVT.

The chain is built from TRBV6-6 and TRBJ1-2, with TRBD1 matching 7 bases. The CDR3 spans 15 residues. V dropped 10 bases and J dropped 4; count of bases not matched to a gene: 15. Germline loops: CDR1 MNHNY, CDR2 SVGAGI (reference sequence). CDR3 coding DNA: TGTGCCATCTCCTCGGAAGGGGACAGTCGCTATGGCTACACCTTC. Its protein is CAISSEGDSRYGYTF.

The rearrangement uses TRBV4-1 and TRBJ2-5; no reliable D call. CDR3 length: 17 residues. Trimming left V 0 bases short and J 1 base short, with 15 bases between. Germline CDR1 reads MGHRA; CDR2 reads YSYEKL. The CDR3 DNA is TGCGCCAGCAGCCAAGAAGCTACCCGAGTGGGCCAAGAGACCCAGTACTTC. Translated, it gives CASSQEATRVGQETQYF.

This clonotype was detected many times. CDR3 coding DNA: TGTGCCAGCGAGGGACTAGCGGGGGGGCAGGAGCCTTACAATGAGCAGTTCTTC. It encodes CASEGLAGGQEPYNEQFF. The chain couples TRBV19 to TRBJ2-1; 16 bases map to TRBD2. The CDR3 runs 18 residues. J lost 4 bases, V lost 9 bases, and 12 bases had no gene match. Per the germline V gene, CDR1 is LNHDA and CDR2 is SQIVND (reference sequence).

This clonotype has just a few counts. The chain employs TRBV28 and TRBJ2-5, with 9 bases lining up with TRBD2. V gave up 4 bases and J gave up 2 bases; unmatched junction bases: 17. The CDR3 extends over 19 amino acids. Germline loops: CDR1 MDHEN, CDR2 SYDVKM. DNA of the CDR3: TGTGCCAGCAGTTCATTAGTTTGGCTTAGCGGGAGCCCACAAGAGACCCAGTACTTC. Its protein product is CASSSLVWLSGSPQETQYF.